This T cell receptor (beta chain) was captured by sequencing in a study of CD8+CD57+ T cells in acquired aplastic anemia. Template material for TCR beta VDJ and CDR3 profiling consisted of genomic DNA. TCRdb reprocessed the reads via MiXCR and lists one record per CDR3 protein. The repertoire holds some 220,000 distinct CDR3 sequences, with about a third as singletons. Germline V gene lookup returns CDR1 LNHNV and CDR2 YYDKDF (reference sequence). V shed 2 bases and J 6 bases; nucleotides not matched to a gene: 3. CDR3 length: 13 residues. This clonotype was obtained from a human donor in good health, serving as a control. This chain connects TRBV15 to TRBJ2-7; 8 bases fit TRBD1. Sample: sorted CD4+, CD8+, or CD8+CD57+ T cells (not recorded which) from PBMCs. The CDR3 nucleotides read TGTGCCACCAGCAGACAAGACAGGGGCGAGCAGTACTTC. As protein: CATSRQDRGEQYF.